This T cell receptor beta chain was found in a study of T-cell memory formation after mild COVID-19. Study overall: TCR clusters were largely donor specific. Overall study results and limits: For contracting clones, CD4+ ones sat mainly in CM and EM, CD8+ in EMRA. Balance between CD4 and CD8 was seen in clones contracting day 15 to 85, and a CD4+ lean was seen in later expanders.

This clonotype was seen ten or more times. Antigen unknown. At one boundary the junction diverges from the germline segment, which might be a read error. One entry per CDR3 protein results from TCRdb running MiXCR on the 5' RACE reads. The sample records under 700,000 distinct CDR3 sequences, around 21% being singletons. The CDR3 consists of 15 residues. Looked up from germline, CDR1 is SSHAT and CDR2 is FNYEAQ (reference sequence). The clonotype originates from an adult woman who had mild COVID-19 (a few samples of this study predate the infection). Cell type and time point are not known. Sequencing input: PBMCs or a T cell subset sorted from them (not recorded which). This chain uses TRBV7-7 with TRBJ2-1, with 7 positions matching TRBD2. For the CDR3, the DNA is TGTGCTAGCAGCTTAGCGGCGGGGAGGGTGGATGAGCAGTTCTTC. Translation gives CASSLAAGRVDEQFF.